These 18 T cell receptor beta chains were all obtained from the same sample, sequenced in a study of Ad26.COV2.S vaccination and SARS-CoV-2 variants. The treatment: about 20 received Ad26.COV2.S at low or high dose, single or two shots; 5 received placebo; per-sample allocation not given. Specimens were obtained on day 63 following the first vaccine or placebo injection. Clones were read by immunoSEQ multiplex PCR, and TCRdb kept only the in-frame ones, dropping some. In the table there are about 460,000 clones, approximately 90% of which are singletons. The sample consisted of peripheral blood, taken in a trial of Ad26.COV2.S vaccine versus placebo. Receptor source: a person aged 18-60 years who received the Ad26.COV2.S COVID-19 vaccine or a placebo.

The V call is TRBV27, the J call TRBJ1-2; TRBD1 matches at 7 bases. The germline gives CDR1 MNHEY, CDR2 SMNVEV (reference sequence). This CDR3 region has 12 residues. V dropped 6 bases and J dropped 11; count of bases not matched to a gene: 9. The DNA of the CDR3 is TGTGCCAGCAGCCAGACAGGGTCACGATACACCTTC. It encodes CASSQTGSRYTF.

For this clone: This sample includes further DNA sequences coding for the same CDR3. The V gene is TRBV27, the J gene TRBJ1-1; D call uncertain. Looked up from germline, CDR1 is MNHEY and CDR2 is SMNVEV (reference sequence). The CDR3 runs 13 residues. Trimming left V 5 bases short and J 5 bases short, with 12 bases between. Written as DNA, the CDR3 is TGTGCCAGCAGTCCCGACCGGGCGACTGAAGCTTTCTTT. It translates to CASSPDRATEAFF.

The chain links TRBV10-2 to TRBJ1-1, with 7 bases matching TRBD1. The CDR3 is 15 amino acids. V lost 3 bases, J lost 1 base, and 5 bases stayed unmatched. Germline values: CDR1 WSHSY, CDR2 SAAADI. CDR3: CASSDQQGRNTEAFF. The CDR3 DNA reads as TGCGCCAGCAGTGACCAACAGGGGCGGAACACTGAAGCTTTCTTT.

The rearrangement links TRBV2 to TRBJ1-2; D is unclear. CDR1 is SNHLY and CDR2 is FYNNEI in the germline V gene. This CDR3 has 13 residues. Trimming took 8 bases from V and 3 from J, leaving 13 bases between them. The CDR3 here is CASHLDDYYGYTF. CDR3 DNA: TGTGCCAGCCACCTTGATGATTACTATGGCTACACCTTC. The full variable domain, rest sourced from reference TRBV2 and TRBJ1-2, is EPEVTQTPSHQVTQMGQEVILRCVPISNHLYFYWYRQILGQKVEFLVSFYNNEISEKSEIFDDQFSVERPDGSNFTLKIRSTKLEDSAMYFCASHLDDYYGYTFGSGTRLTVV.

CDR3 DNA: TGTGCCAGCAGCAATGTGGTCTATGGCTACACCTTC. It translates to CASSNVVYGYTF. The chain has TRBV28 and TRBJ1-2; D is undetermined. Trimming took off 6 bases at V and 4 bases at J, with 9 bases between the two ends. The CDR3 length is 12 residues. From germline, CDR1 is MDHEN and CDR2 SYDVKM.

Only one count was recorded for this clone. The chain couples TRBV6-5 to TRBJ2-7; TRBD1 matches at 8 bases. The CDR3 extends over 15 amino acids. Looked up from germline, CDR1 is MNHEY and CDR2 is SVGAGI. V shed 2 bases and J 3 bases; nucleotides not matched to a gene: 6. The CDR3 spells CASSYQRTGYYEQYF. CDR3 DNA sequence: TGTGCCAGCAGTTACCAGCGGACAGGGTACTACGAGCAGTACTTC.

V is TRBV10-1 and J is TRBJ1-5, with 8 bases that match TRBD1. The length of the CDR3 is 16 residues. Germline V gives CDR1 WNHNN, CDR2 SYGVQD (reference sequence). V was clipped by 9 bases and J by 3 bases; unmatched bases: 13. The CDR3 reads CARLPWTGSNNQPQHF. CDR3 nucleotides: TGCGCCAGACTACCCTGGACAGGGTCTAACAATCAGCCCCAGCATTTT.

The rearrangement joins TRBV7-9 to TRBJ1-4; D call uncertain. The V gene's germline CDR1 is SEHNR and CDR2 FQNEAQ (reference sequence). CDR3 length: 16 amino acids. V dropped 2 bases and J dropped 8 bases, with 18 bases sitting between them. CDR3: CASSLLVAGSNEKLFF. The CDR3 nucleotides are TGTGCCAGCAGCTTATTGGTTGCGGGGAGTAACGAAAAACTGTTTTTT.

This chain connects TRBV28 to TRBJ1-2; 10 bases fit TRBD1. Germline V CDR1 and CDR2: MDHEN, SYDVKM. V gave up 6 bases and J gave up 1 base; unmatched junction bases: 5. The CDR3 length is 15 residues. CDR3 bases: TGTGCCAGCAGAACGGGACAGGGGATTAACTATGGCTACACCTTC. This translates into CASRTGQGINYGYTF.

This clone is a singleton in its sample. The chain joins TRBV27 to TRBJ2-1, with 9 bases matching TRBD2. V shed 2 bases, J shed 9 bases, and the junction held 5 bases outside the gene matches. Germline CDR1 is MNHEY and CDR2 is SMNVEV (reference sequence). The CDR3 is 14 amino acids. This CDR3 reads CASSLRGGAIEQFF. The CDR3 nucleotides are TGTGCCAGCAGTTTACGCGGGGGGGCTATTGAGCAGTTCTTC.

This chain links TRBV4-3 with TRBJ1-2; tentative D call: TRBD1 (5 bases). V lost 2 bases, J lost 4 bases, and 8 bases lay in between. This CDR3 is 13 amino acids long. Germline-derived CDR1 and CDR2 are LGHNA and YSLEER. CDR3 in DNA: TGCGCCAGCAGCCAATTTGACAGCTATGGCTACACCTTC. This codes for CASSQFDSYGYTF.

The table lists this clone with a few counts. The chain recombines TRBV4-3 with TRBJ2-5, with 7 bases aligning to TRBD2. There are 17 residues in the CDR3. V trimming: 4 bases; J trimming: 3 bases; junction bases outside the gene matches: 14. In germline, CDR1 is LGHNA, CDR2 YSLEER. The DNA of the CDR3 is TGCGCCAGCAGCCCCGGACTGGCGGCGGGGGAGGAAGAGACCCAGTACTTC. It translates to CASSPGLAAGEEETQYF.

This chain uses TRBV28 with TRBJ1-3; D may be TRBD1 (5 bases). Germline V gives CDR1 MDHEN, CDR2 SYDVKM. CDR3 length: 16 residues. The germline V and J ends were trimmed by 0 bases and 0 bases, with 9 bases remaining between them. For the CDR3, the DNA is TGTGCCAGCAGTTTATGGACAGTGCCCTCTGGAAACACCATATATTTT. Translating gives CASSLWTVPSGNTIYF.

The chain recombines TRBV7-2 with TRBJ1-3; 9 bases map to TRBD1. Germline CDR1 is SGHTA and CDR2 is FQGNSA. V lost 5 bases to trimming and J lost 5 bases; unmatched junction nucleotides: 7. The CDR3 runs 15 residues. The CDR3 loop is CASSTDRGGRNTIYF. Written as DNA, the CDR3 is TGTGCCAGCAGCACTGACAGGGGGGGTCGAAACACCATATATTTT.

The chain links TRBV3-1 (or the pseudogene TRBV3-2) to TRBJ1-1, with unresolved D. The germline CDR1 and CDR2 sequences are LGHDT and YNNKEL (reference sequence). Between the trimmed V and J ends, which lost 0 bases and 4 bases, there was a span of 9 bases. The CDR3 consists of 14 residues. The CDR3 reads CASSQEGKRTEAFF. The DNA for the CDR3 is TGTGCCAGCAGCCAAGAAGGGAAGCGCACTGAAGCTTTCTTT.

This chain links TRBV18 with TRBJ2-5, with 12 bases lining up with TRBD1. Germline V gives CDR1 KGHSH, CDR2 LQKENI. Losses at the gene ends were 1 base for V and 4 bases for J; bases not matched to a gene: 13. There are 19 residues in the CDR3. The DNA for the CDR3 is TGTGCCAGCTCACCACTTTATCGGGACAGGGGGCCTCGGGTAGAGACCCAGTACTTC. Its protein is CASSPLYRDRGPRVETQYF.

J is TRBJ2-1 and V is TRBV6-2 or TRBV6-3; unclear D gene. This CDR3 has 17 amino acids. V lost 6 bases, J lost 3 bases, and 21 bases lay in between. Germline V gene lookup returns CDR1 MNHEY and CDR2 SVGEGT. Here the CDR3 DNA reads TGTGCCAGCAGCCACCTGGCTCGTGGAATCCGCTACAATGAGCAGTTCTTC. Its translation is CASSHLARGIRYNEQFF.

The CDR3 reads CASSFSPQGNTEAFF. The CDR3, as DNA: TGTGCCAGCAGCTTCTCTCCGCAGGGAAACACTGAAGCTTTCTTT. The chain carries TRBV7-8 and TRBJ1-1, with D possibly TRBD1 on 5 matching bases. V was cut by 3 bases and J by 2 bases, with 13 bases left in between. Germline V gives CDR1 SGHVS, CDR2 FQNEAQ. The CDR3 sequence is 15 residues long.